Listed here are 5 T cell receptor beta chains from one sample, sequenced in a study of a mutant IDH1 vaccine in newly diagnosed glioma. Indicated time point: week 5, during vaccination. Vaccination comprised doses that each held 300 ug of mutant IDH1 20-mer peptide, plus topical imiquimod. Measured with immunoSEQ multiplex PCR; TCRdb has only the in-frame clones, and not every one. This sample carries roughly 40,000 clones, 80% to 90% of them seen once, and the ten largest clones take over 1.5%. Antigens of these TCRs are unknown. Sample: PBMCs, taken from a glioma patient whose treatment included an IDH1 peptide vaccine. These receptors all come from a man aged 35-49 years with glioma.

The V gene is TRBV7-2, the J gene TRBJ2-3; D is unresolved. This CDR3 has 14 residues. Germline loops: CDR1 SGHTA, CDR2 FQGNSA. Trimming removed 1 base from V and 5 bases from J, with 10 bases in between. The CDR3 DNA is TGTGCCAGCAGCTTAGTGAGGTGGGAAGATACGCAGTATTTT. This codes for CASSLVRWEDTQYF. The full variable domain, in which reference TRBV7-2 and TRBJ2-3 provide the parts outside the CDR3, is GAGVSQSPSNKVTEKGKDVELRCDPISGHTALYWYRQSLGQGLEFLIYFQGNSAPDKSGLPSDRFSAERTGGSVSTLTIQRTQQEDSAVYLCASSLVRWEDTQYFGPGTRLTVL.

This clone was detected only once. The V gene is TRBV27, the J gene TRBJ2-5; TRBD1 is a possible D gene (5 bases). V was pared by 2 bases and J by 2 bases, with 15 bases between. The germline V gene encodes CDR1 MNHEY and CDR2 SMNVEV (reference sequence). This CDR3 contains 16 residues. The CDR3 DNA is TGTGCCAGCAGTTTAGGGATAGGGGCCAAACAAGAGACCCAGTACTTC. As protein: CASSLGIGAKQETQYF.

CDR3 in amino acids: CASSLLATGRTGANVLTF. Here the CDR3 DNA reads TGTGCCAGCAGCTTACTGGCGACAGGGAGAACTGGGGCCAACGTCCTGACTTTC. The gene calls are TRBV7-6 and TRBJ2-6; TRBD1 agrees at 7 bases. The CDR3 is 18 residues long. The V and J ends lost 2 bases and 2 bases, in that order; junction bases with no gene match: 9. CDR1 SGHVS and CDR2 FNYEAQ come from the germline V gene.

The chain couples TRBV9 to TRBJ1-1, with D tentatively TRBD1 (5 bases). This CDR3 spans 17 amino acids. V lost 3 bases, J lost 3 bases, and 21 bases lay in between. The germline CDR1 and CDR2 sequences are SGDLS and YYNGEE. CDR3 DNA sequence: TGTGCCAGCAGCGCCGGAGGGGTGGTCCGTTTGGACACTGAAGCTTTCTTT. Translating it yields CASSAGGVVRLDTEAFF.

Here the CDR3 DNA reads TGTGCCAGCAGGGACAAGGGCTGGGTTGGTGAGACTTTCTTT. This codes for CASRDKGWVGETFF. J is TRBJ1-1 and V is TRBV2; weak D call: TRBD1 (5 bases). This CDR3 spans 14 amino acids. V was pared by 6 bases and J by 12 bases, with 23 bases between. The germline V gene has CDR1 SNHLY and CDR2 FYNNEI.